A single sample is the source of the 14 T cell receptor beta chains below, sequenced in a study of blood T cell repertoires in COVID-19. The table came from immunoSEQ multiplex PCR; TCRdb's copy has only in-frame clones and leaves some out. The sample shows 250,000 to 300,000 clones, around 80% of them seen only once. Sample: PBMCs or T cells enriched from blood (not recorded which). These receptor sequences come from a man aged 40-49 years who had been exposed to COVID-19.

The table lists this clone with a count of one. The chain carries TRBV11-3 and TRBJ2-7, with 9 nucleotides matching TRBD2. Germline loops: CDR1 SGHNT, CDR2 YENEEA. This CDR3 is built from 18 residues. J gave up 0 bases and V 5 bases, and 14 bases lay outside the gene matches. CDR3 DNA sequence: TGTGCCAGCAGCACCCTTCGGCGGTCTAGCGGGAACTCCTACGAGCAGTACTTC. This codes for CASSTLRRSSGNSYEQYF.

The V and J genes are TRBV10-3 and TRBJ2-7; 8 bases fit TRBD2. V lost 0 bases to trimming and J lost 1 base; unmatched junction nucleotides: 8. Germline CDR1 reads ENHRY; CDR2 reads SYGVKD. The CDR3 has 17 residues. The CDR3 region is CAISESRQASGSYEQYF. The CDR3 bases are TGTGCCATCAGTGAGTCCCGGCAGGCTAGCGGGTCCTACGAGCAGTACTTC.

V is TRBV3-1 (or the pseudogene TRBV3-2) and J is TRBJ2-7, with D perhaps TRBD2 (6 bases). Trimming stripped 6 bases from V and 4 bases from J, with 13 bases between. The CDR3 sequence is 13 residues long. In germline, CDR1 is LGHDT, CDR2 YNNKEL (reference sequence). The CDR3 bases are TGTGCCAGCAGTCGGGACTTTGGGTACGAGCAGTACTTC. Its protein is CASSRDFGYEQYF.

V gene TRBV6-1 combines with J gene TRBJ1-3; unclear D gene. There are 12 residues in the CDR3. Germline V gene sequence: CDR1 MNHNS, CDR2 SASEGT. Trimming took 1 base from V and 9 from J, leaving 7 bases between them. The CDR3 nucleotides are TGTGCCAGCAGTGAAGTAGAGAGCACCATATATTTT. Translated, it gives CASSEVESTIYF.

V is TRBV27 and J is TRBJ2-5; the match to TRBD1 covers 7 bases. The CDR3 is 15 residues long. V shed 0 bases, J shed 2 bases, and the junction held 3 bases outside the gene matches. In germline, CDR1 is MNHEY, CDR2 SMNVEV (reference sequence). The CDR3: CASSLSTGQQETQYF. CDR3 nucleotides: TGTGCCAGCAGTTTATCGACGGGACAGCAAGAGACCCAGTACTTC.

The chain uses TRBV24-1 and TRBJ2-2; 7 nucleotides match TRBD1. Germline CDR1 reads KGHDR; CDR2 reads SFDVKD. Germline trimming cut 6 bases from V and 3 bases from J; bases unmatched to any gene: 6. The CDR3 length is 15 residues. The CDR3 DNA follows: TGTGCCACCAGTCTGACAGGGTTCGACACCGGGGAGCTGTTTTTT. Protein product: CATSLTGFDTGELFF.

The chain employs TRBV29-1 and TRBJ1-5; 8 bases match TRBD1. This CDR3 is built from 13 residues. V was clipped by 7 bases and J by 2 bases; unmatched bases: 4. Per the germline V gene, CDR1 is SQVTM and CDR2 is ANQGSEA. The CDR3 DNA sequence: TGCAGCGCTGGACAGGGTGGCAATCAGCCCCAGCATTTT. Translating gives CSAGQGGNQPQHF.

CDR3 in amino acids: CASSPGWWVGETQYF. CDR3 coding DNA: TGTGCCAGCAGTCCAGGGTGGTGGGTAGGAGAGACCCAGTACTTC. The chain has TRBV9 and TRBJ2-5, with TRBD1 as a possible D gene (5 bases). The CDR3 spans 15 residues. Trimming stripped 5 bases from V and 4 bases from J, with 18 bases between. Per germline, CDR1 SGDLS and CDR2 YYNGEE.

Written as DNA, the CDR3 is TGTGCCAGCAGTAGGACTAGCCTCAATGAGCAGTTCTTC. Its protein is CASSRTSLNEQFF. The chain uses TRBV6-5 and TRBJ2-1, with 8 bases that match TRBD2. V lost 5 bases, J lost 6 bases, and 3 bases stayed unmatched. Germline V gives CDR1 MNHEY, CDR2 SVGAGI. The CDR3 has 13 amino acids.

The CDR3 protein is CASSLRQGASYEQYF. The CDR3 DNA reads as TGTGCCAGCAGCCTAAGACAGGGAGCATCCTACGAGCAGTACTTC. The chain uses TRBV7-9 and TRBJ2-7, with 7 bases matching TRBD1. Germline loops: CDR1 SEHNR, CDR2 FQNEAQ (reference sequence). CDR3 length equals 15 residues. J was trimmed by 1 base and V by 5 bases; bases with no gene match: 8.

The rearrangement uses TRBV6-5 and TRBJ1-2; D is perhaps TRBD1 (6 bases). V dropped 0 bases and J dropped 5 bases, with 10 bases sitting between them. Germline assignment: CDR1 MNHEY and CDR2 SVGAGI. This CDR3 is 14 amino acids long. As DNA, the CDR3 is TGTGCCAGCAGTTACTCGAAACAGGGTTATGGCTACACCTTC. Its protein product is CASSYSKQGYGYTF.

This chain connects TRBV29-1 to TRBJ2-2, with D tentatively TRBD2 (5 bases). The CDR3 has 13 amino acids. V was trimmed by 3 bases and J by 6 bases, leaving 11 bases between them. Germline V gives CDR1 SQVTM, CDR2 ANQGSEA. CDR3 DNA sequence: TGCAGCGTTGAGGCGCGGGTGCCCGGGGAGCTGTTTTTT. As protein: CSVEARVPGELFF.

This clone turned up a few times. CDR3 sequence (DNA): TGCGCCAGCAGCGGGCAGGGTGATCGTGATTCACCCCTCCACTTT. Encoded protein: CASSGQGDRDSPLHF. The chain couples TRBV5-1 to TRBJ1-6, with D possibly TRBD1 on 5 matching bases. V lost 4 bases and J lost 8, with 16 bases in between. Germline V lookup: CDR1 SGHRS, CDR2 YFSETQ. The CDR3 covers 15 residues.

The chain employs TRBV27 and TRBJ1-3; a possible D gene is TRBD1 (5 bases). This CDR3 is built from 15 residues. CDR1 is MNHEY and CDR2 is SMNVEV in the germline V gene (reference sequence). V was pared by 4 bases and J by 1 base, with 11 bases between. The CDR3 reads CASSSKGRSGNTIYF. CDR3 DNA sequence: TGTGCCAGCAGTTCCAAGGGGCGTTCTGGAAACACCATATATTTT.